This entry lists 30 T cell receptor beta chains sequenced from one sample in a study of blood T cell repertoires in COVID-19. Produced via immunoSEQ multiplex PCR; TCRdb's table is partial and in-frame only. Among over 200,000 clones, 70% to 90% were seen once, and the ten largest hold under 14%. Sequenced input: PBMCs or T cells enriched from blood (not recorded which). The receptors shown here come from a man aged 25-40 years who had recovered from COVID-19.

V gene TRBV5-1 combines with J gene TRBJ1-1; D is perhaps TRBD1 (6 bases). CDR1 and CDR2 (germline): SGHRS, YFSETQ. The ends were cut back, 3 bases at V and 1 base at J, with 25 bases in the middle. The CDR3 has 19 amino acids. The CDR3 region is CASSSKQGRFAPTNTEAFF. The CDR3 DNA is TGCGCCAGCAGCTCCAAACAGGGTCGATTTGCGCCCACGAACACTGAAGCTTTCTTT.

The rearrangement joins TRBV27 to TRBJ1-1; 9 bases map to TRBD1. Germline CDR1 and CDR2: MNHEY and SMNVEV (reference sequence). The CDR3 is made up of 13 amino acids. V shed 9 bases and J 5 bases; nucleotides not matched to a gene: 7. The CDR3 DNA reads TGTGCCAGTTTCACAGGGGGCCGGACTGAAGCTTTCTTT. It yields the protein CASFTGGRTEAFF.

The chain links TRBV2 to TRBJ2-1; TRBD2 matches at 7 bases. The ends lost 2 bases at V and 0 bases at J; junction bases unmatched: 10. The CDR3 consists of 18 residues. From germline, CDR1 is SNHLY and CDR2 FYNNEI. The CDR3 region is CASSESPASGSSYNEQFF. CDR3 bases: TGTGCCAGCAGTGAATCCCCAGCTAGCGGTAGCTCCTACAATGAGCAGTTCTTC.

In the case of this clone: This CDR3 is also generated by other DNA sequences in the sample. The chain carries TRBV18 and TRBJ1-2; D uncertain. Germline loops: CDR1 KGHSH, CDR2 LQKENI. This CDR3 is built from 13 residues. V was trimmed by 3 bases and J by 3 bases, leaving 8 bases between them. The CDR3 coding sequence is TGTGCCAGCTCACCGGGTCAGGACTATGGCTACACCTTC. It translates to CASSPGQDYGYTF.

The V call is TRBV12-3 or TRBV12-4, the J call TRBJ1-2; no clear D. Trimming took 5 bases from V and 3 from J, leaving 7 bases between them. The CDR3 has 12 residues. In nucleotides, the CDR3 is TGTGCCAGCAGTGGCGGCTACTATGGCTACACCTTC. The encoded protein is CASSGGYYGYTF.

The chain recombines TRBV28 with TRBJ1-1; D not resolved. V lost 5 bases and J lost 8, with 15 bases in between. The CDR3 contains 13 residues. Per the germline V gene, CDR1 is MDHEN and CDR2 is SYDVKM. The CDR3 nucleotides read TGTGCCAGCAGTCCCGGCGGGCCCAGGGAAGCTTTCTTT. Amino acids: CASSPGGPREAFF.

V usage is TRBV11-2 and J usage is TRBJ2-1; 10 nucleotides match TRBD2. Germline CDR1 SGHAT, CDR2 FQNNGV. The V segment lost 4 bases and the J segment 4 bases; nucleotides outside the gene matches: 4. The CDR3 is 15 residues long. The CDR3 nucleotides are TGTGCCAGCAGCTCCGGACTAGCGGAATACAATGAGCAGTTCTTC. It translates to CASSSGLAEYNEQFF.

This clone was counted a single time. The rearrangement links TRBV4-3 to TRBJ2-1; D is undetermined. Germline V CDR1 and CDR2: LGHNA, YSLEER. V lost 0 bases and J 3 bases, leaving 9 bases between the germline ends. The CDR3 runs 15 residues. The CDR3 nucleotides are TGCGCCAGCAGCCAAGAATACGGTGGCTACAATGAGCAGTTCTTC. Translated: CASSQEYGGYNEQFF.

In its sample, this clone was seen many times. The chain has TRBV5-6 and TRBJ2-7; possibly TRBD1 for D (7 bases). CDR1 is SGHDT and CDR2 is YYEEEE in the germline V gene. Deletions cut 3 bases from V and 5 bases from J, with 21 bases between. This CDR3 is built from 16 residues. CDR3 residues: CASSSRQGGWGDEQYF. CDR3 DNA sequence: TGTGCCAGCAGCTCCCGACAGGGAGGATGGGGAGACGAGCAGTACTTC.

The CDR3 sequence is CASSLASGTQTGLNTEAFF. The CDR3, as DNA: TGCGCCAGCAGCTTGGCGTCTGGGACGCAAACAGGGTTGAACACTGAAGCTTTCTTT. The rearrangement links TRBV5-1 to TRBJ1-1; possible D gene TRBD1, 6 bases. This CDR3 is built from 19 residues. Germline V gives CDR1 SGHRS, CDR2 YFSETQ. Trimming removed 0 bases from V and 0 bases from J, with 21 bases in between.

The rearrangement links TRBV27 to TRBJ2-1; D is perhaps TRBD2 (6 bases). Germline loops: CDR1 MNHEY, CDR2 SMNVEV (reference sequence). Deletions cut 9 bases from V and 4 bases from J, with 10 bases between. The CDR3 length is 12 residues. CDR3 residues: CASRREYNEQFF. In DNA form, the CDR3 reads TGTGCCAGTCGGAGGGAATACAATGAGCAGTTCTTC.

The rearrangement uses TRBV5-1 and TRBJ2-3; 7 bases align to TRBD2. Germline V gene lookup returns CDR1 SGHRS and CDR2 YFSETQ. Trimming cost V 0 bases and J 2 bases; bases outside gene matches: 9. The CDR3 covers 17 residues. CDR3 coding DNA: TGCGCCAGCAGCTTGGGGGGAGGCGGGGGATCCACAGATACGCAGTATTTT. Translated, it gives CASSLGGGGGSTDTQYF.

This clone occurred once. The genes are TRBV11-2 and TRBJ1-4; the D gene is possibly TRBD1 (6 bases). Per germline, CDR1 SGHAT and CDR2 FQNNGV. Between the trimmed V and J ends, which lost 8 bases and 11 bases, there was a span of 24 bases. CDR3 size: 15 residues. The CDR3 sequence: CASGPRTSGDGKLFF. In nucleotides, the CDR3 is TGTGCCAGCGGTCCTAGGACATCAGGGGATGGGAAACTGTTTTTT.

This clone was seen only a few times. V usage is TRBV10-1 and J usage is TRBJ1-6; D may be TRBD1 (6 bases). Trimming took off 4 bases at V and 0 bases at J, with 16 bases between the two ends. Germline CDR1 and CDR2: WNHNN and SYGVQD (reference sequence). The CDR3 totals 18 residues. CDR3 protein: CASSATGWVRSYNSPLHF. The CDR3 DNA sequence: TGCGCCAGCAGTGCGACAGGTTGGGTCCGCTCCTATAATTCACCCCTCCACTTT.

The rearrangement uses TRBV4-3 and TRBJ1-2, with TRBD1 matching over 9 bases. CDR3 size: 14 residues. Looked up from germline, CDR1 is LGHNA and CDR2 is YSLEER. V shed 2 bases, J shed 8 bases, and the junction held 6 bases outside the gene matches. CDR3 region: CASSQQGQGVGYTF. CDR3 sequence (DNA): TGCGCCAGCAGCCAACAGGGACAGGGAGTAGGCTACACCTTC.

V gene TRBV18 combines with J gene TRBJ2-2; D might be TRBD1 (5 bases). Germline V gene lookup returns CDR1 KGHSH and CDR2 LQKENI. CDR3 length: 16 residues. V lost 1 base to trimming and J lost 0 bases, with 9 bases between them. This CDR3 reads CASSPRQTANTGELFF. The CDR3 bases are TGTGCCAGCTCACCACGTCAGACAGCGAACACCGGGGAGCTGTTTTTT.

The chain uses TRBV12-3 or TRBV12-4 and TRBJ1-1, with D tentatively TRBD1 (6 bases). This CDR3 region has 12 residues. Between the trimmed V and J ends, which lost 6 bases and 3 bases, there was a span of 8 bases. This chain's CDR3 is CASSRGYTEAFF. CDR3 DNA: TGTGCCAGCAGCAGGGGTTACACTGAAGCTTTCTTT.

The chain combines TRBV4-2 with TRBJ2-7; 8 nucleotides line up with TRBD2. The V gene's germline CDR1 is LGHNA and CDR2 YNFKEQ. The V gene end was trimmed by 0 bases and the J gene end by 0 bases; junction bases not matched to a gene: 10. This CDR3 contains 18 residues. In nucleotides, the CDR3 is TGTGCCAGCAGCCAAGATGGCACAGCGGGAGTGAGCTCCTACGAGCAGTACTTC. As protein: CASSQDGTAGVSSYEQYF.

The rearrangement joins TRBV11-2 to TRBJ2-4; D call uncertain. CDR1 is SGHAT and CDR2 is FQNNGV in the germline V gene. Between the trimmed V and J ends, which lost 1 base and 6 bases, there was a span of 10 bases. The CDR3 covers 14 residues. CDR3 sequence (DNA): TGTGCCAGCAGCTTAGGGGCCGATGGAAACATTCAGTACTTC. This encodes CASSLGADGNIQYF.

The CDR3 nucleotides are TGTGCCAGCAGTTCGACAGGGCGGGAGGTTCGGAATGAGCAGTTCTTC. Its translation: CASSSTGREVRNEQFF. The chain uses TRBV7-9 and TRBJ2-1, with D possibly matching TRBD2 (8 bases). Trimming pared 6 bases from V and 7 bases from J, leaving 22 bases between. The germline V gene has CDR1 SEHNR and CDR2 FQNEAQ (reference sequence). CDR3 size: 16 residues.

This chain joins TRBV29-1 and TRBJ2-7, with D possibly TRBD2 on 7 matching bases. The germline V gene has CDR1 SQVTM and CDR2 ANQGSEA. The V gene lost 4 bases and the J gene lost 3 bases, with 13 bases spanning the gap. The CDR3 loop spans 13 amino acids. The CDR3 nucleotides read TGCAGCGTTGTCGGGGGGCATATCTACGAGCAGTACTTC. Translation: CSVVGGHIYEQYF.

CDR3 sequence: CATSRDQAGTGGWLEQFF. DNA of the CDR3: TGTGCCACCAGCAGAGATCAGGCTGGGACAGGGGGCTGGCTTGAGCAGTTCTTC. The gene calls are TRBV15 and TRBJ2-1, with TRBD1 identical over 12 bases. Germline V CDR1 and CDR2: LNHNV, YYDKDF (reference sequence). The CDR3 sequence is 18 residues long. The trim removed 0 bases at V and 9 bases at J, leaving 12 bases unmatched.

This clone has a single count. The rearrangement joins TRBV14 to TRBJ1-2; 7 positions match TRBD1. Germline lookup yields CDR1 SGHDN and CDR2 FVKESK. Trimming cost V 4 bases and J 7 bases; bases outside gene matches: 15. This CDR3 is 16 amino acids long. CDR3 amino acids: CASSPTDRVRYSGYTF. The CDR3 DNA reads TGTGCCAGCAGCCCCACAGACAGGGTTCGGTACTCTGGCTACACCTTC.

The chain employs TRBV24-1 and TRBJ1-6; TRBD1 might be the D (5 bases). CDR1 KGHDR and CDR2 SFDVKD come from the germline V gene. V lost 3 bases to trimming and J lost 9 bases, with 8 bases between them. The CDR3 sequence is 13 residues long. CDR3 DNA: TGTGCCACCAGTGATGGGGCTTTTTCACCCCTCCACTTT. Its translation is CATSDGAFSPLHF.

The CDR3 region is CASSPKSGDGYTIYF. The CDR3 DNA sequence: TGTGCCAGCAGTCCCAAATCGGGGGACGGTTACACCATATATTTT. The chain links TRBV27 to TRBJ1-3, with D tentatively TRBD1 (5 bases). V gave up 5 bases and J gave up 8 bases, with 19 bases separating them. Germline CDR1 and CDR2: MNHEY and SMNVEV (reference sequence). CDR3 length equals 15 residues.

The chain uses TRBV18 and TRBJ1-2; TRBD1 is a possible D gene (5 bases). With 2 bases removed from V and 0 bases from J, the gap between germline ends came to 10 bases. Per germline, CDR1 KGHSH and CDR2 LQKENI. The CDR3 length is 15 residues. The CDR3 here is CASSPSTGANYGYTF. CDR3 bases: TGTGCCAGCTCACCATCTACAGGAGCTAACTATGGCTACACCTTC.

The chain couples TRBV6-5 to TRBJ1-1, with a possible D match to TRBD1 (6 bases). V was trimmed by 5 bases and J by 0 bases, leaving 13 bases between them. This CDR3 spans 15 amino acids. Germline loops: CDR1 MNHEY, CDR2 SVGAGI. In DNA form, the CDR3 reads TGTGCCAGCAGTACAGACAGGAGGATGAACACTGAAGCTTTCTTT. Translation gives CASSTDRRMNTEAFF.

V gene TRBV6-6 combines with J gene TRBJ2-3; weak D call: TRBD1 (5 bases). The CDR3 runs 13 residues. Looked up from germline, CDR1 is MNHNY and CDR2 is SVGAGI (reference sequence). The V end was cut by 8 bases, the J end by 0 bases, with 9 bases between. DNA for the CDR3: TGTGCCAGCGGGGCCCCCAGCACAGATACGCAGTATTTT. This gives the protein CASGAPSTDTQYF.

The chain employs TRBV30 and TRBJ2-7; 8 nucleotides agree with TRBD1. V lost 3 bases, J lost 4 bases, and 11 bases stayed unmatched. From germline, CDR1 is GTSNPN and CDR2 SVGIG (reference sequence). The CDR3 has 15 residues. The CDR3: CAWRLPRTGWYEQYF. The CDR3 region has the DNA TGTGCCTGGAGACTGCCCAGGACAGGGTGGTACGAGCAGTACTTC.

This CDR3 is CASSQQAGLPQQYF. The CDR3 DNA sequence: TGTGCCAGCAGCCAACAGGCAGGGCTACCGCAACAGTACTTC. The gene calls are TRBV14 and TRBJ2-7; TRBD1 might be the D (5 bases). Germline assignment: CDR1 SGHDN and CDR2 FVKESK. Trimming pared 2 bases from V and 10 bases from J, leaving 18 bases between. The CDR3 extends over 14 amino acids.